The 31 T cell receptor beta chains given below trace back to one sample, sequenced in a study of T cell clonotyping in hematopoietic cell transplantation (TCRdb year 2021). Library preparation used the immunoSEQ multiplex PCR assay. TCRdb obtained this table from immuneACCESS and retained in-frame rearrangements with V and J assigned. These tables miss some clones; where compared with another copy, unresolved V genes account for less than half of the shortfall, and the remainder is unexplained. This sample has about 4,200 clones in its table, and 60% to 85% of those were observed once. Of the sample, roughly a third is held by the ten largest clones. The sample's time point label, decoded: 100 days after allo-HCT. Sequencing used peripheral blood mononuclear cells, obtained 100 days after allogeneic stem cell transplant. These receptors were obtained from a male patient in his 50s who had an allogeneic stem cell transplant from an unrelated donor, so the T cells may come from the graft donor. Some clones in this sample may be carry-over from other donors' samples.

This rearrangement joins TRBV19 to TRBJ1-5; no reliable D call. V lost 2 bases, J lost 1 base, and 6 bases lay in between. This CDR3 comprises 14 residues. CDR1 and CDR2 from the germline V gene are LNHDA and SQIVND (reference sequence). This chain's CDR3 is CASSIIWSNQPQHF. CDR3 DNA sequence: TGTGCCAGTAGTATAATTTGGAGCAATCAGCCCCAGCATTTT. Drawing the rest from reference TRBV19 and TRBJ1-5, the complete variable domain is DGGITQSPKYLFRKEGQNVTLSCEQNLNHDAMYWYRQDPGQGLRLIYYSQIVNDFQKGDIAEGYSVSREKKESFPLTVTSAQKNPTAFYLCASSIIWSNQPQHFGDGTRLSIL.

This chain links TRBV7-6 with TRBJ2-7; D is possibly TRBD1 (6 bases). This CDR3 has 16 amino acids. Per germline, CDR1 SGHVS and CDR2 FNYEAQ. Trimming pared 5 bases from V and 1 base from J, leaving 18 bases between. This CDR3 reads CASSGGIRPGSYEQYF. The CDR3 nucleotides are TGTGCCAGCAGCGGGGGCATTCGTCCGGGGTCCTACGAGCAGTACTTC.

V usage is TRBV29-1 and J usage is TRBJ2-7, with D possibly matching TRBD2 (5 bases). This CDR3 contains 14 residues. Deletions cut 7 bases from V and 6 bases from J, with 22 bases between. Germline V gives CDR1 SQVTM, CDR2 ANQGSEA. The CDR3 bases are TGCAGCGCAACCAAGGCAGCGGCCCCTCTCGAGCAGTACTTC. Encoded protein: CSATKAAAPLEQYF.

The chain couples TRBV7-9 to TRBJ1-2; 8 nucleotides align to TRBD1. The CDR3 is 15 amino acids. The V and J ends lost 5 bases and 8 bases, in that order; junction bases with no gene match: 13. CDR1 and CDR2 (germline): SEHNR, FQNEAQ (reference sequence). CDR3 bases: TGTGCCAGCAGCCCATGGACAGGGAGGGATGAAGGCTACACCTTC. Amino acids: CASSPWTGRDEGYTF.

The V and J genes are TRBV7-6 and TRBJ2-7; D gene uncertain. The germline V and J ends were trimmed by 1 base and 5 bases, with 6 bases remaining between them. The germline gives CDR1 SGHVS, CDR2 FNYEAQ. CDR3 size: 12 residues. The CDR3 spells CASSLVSHEQYF. CDR3 bases: TGTGCCAGCAGCTTAGTTTCCCACGAGCAGTACTTC.

This chain joins TRBV21-1 and TRBJ1-6. TRBV21-1 is a pseudogene segment. The CDR3 has 18 residues. CDR3 nucleotides: TGTGCCAGCAGCCCTCCCGCCTCGGGACGCTTCTATAATTCACCCCTCCACTTT. It is translated as CASSPPASGRFYNSPLHF.

The chain combines TRBV7-6 with TRBJ2-2, with D hard to call. V gave up 3 bases and J gave up 5 bases, with 10 bases separating them. The CDR3 consists of 14 residues. CDR1 and CDR2 (germline): SGHVS, FNYEAQ. The CDR3 DNA sequence: TGTGCCAGCAGCTTTGGGGATCGAACCGGGGAGCTGTTTTTT. Translating it yields CASSFGDRTGELFF.

CDR3 nucleotide sequence: TGTGCCAGCAGTGAACGCGGCCGGAATAATGAAAAACTGTTTTTT. Its protein product is CASSERGRNNEKLFF. This chain uses TRBV2 with TRBJ1-4; D not certain. The CDR3 runs 15 residues. The V end lost 2 bases, the J end lost 4 bases, and 11 bases lay between the germline ends. The germline CDR1 and CDR2 sequences are SNHLY and FYNNEI.

The chain combines TRBV11-2 with TRBJ1-5; the match to TRBD1 covers 7 bases. The ends lost 1 base at V and 1 base at J; junction bases unmatched: 4. This CDR3 contains 16 residues. The germline CDR1 and CDR2 sequences are SGHAT and FQNNGV. The CDR3 reads CASSLGGTASNQPQHF. CDR3 bases: TGTGCCAGCAGCTTAGGGGGGACAGCCAGCAATCAGCCCCAGCATTTT.

This clone turned up a few times. The rearrangement uses TRBV4-1 and TRBJ2-7; D is perhaps TRBD2 (6 bases). The CDR3 extends over 15 amino acids. Trimming removed 0 bases from V and 3 bases from J, with 12 bases in between. From germline, CDR1 is MGHRA and CDR2 YSYEKL. CDR3 coding DNA: TGCGCCAGCAGCCAAGATTTAGCGGTGGGCTACGAGCAGTACTTC. The encoded protein is CASSQDLAVGYEQYF.

Concerning this clone: The DNA is omitted, as the CDR3 cannot be located on it reliably, and the CDR3 follows TCRdb's listing. V usage is TRBV28 and J usage is TRBJ1-3. The CDR3 totals 14 residues, both ends included. Germline-derived CDR1 and CDR2 are MDHEN and SYDVKM. The CDR3: CASTLVGSGNTIHF.

V and J are TRBV30 and TRBJ1-5, with D perhaps TRBD1 (5 bases). Germline lookup yields CDR1 GTSNPN and CDR2 SVGIG (reference sequence). The CDR3 is made up of 13 amino acids. Trimming took off 2 bases at V and 3 bases at J, with 8 bases between the two ends. The chain's CDR3 is CAWSWGFNQPQHF. CDR3 in DNA: TGTGCCTGGAGTTGGGGGTTCAATCAGCCCCAGCATTTT. Full variable domain (rest looked up from reference TRBV30 and TRBJ1-5): SQTIHQWPATLVQPVGSPLSLECTVEGTSNPNLYWYRQAAGRGLQLLFYSVGIGQISSEVPQNLSASRPQDRQFILSSKKLLLSDSGFYLCAWSWGFNQPQHFGDGTRLSIL.

CDR3 DNA sequence: TGTGCCAGCAGCTTAGTTGCGGGGGGCCACTACAATGAGCAGTTCTTC. Translation: CASSLVAGGHYNEQFF. V usage is TRBV13 and J usage is TRBJ2-1, with TRBD2 identical over 8 bases. The V and J ends lost 1 base and 3 bases, in that order; junction bases with no gene match: 5. This CDR3 is 16 amino acids long. Germline-derived CDR1 and CDR2 are PRHDT and FYEKMQ (reference sequence). Looking up the rest from reference TRBV13 and TRBJ2-1 gives the full variable domain: AAGVIQSPRHLIKEKRETATLKCYPIPRHDTVYWYQQGPGQDPQFLISFYEKMQSDKGSIPDRFSAQQFSDYHSELNMSSLELGDSALYFCASSLVAGGHYNEQFFGPGTRLTVL.

This chain joins TRBV18 and TRBJ2-1, with 8 bases lining up with TRBD2. The CDR3 length is 14 residues. The germline V gene has CDR1 KGHSH and CDR2 LQKENI. Unmatched junction bases numbered 12, after V lost 10 bases and J lost 7 bases. As DNA, the CDR3 is TGTGCCATGGCGGGGGGCGGACTTTGGAATGAGCAGTTCTTC. It codes for CAMAGGGLWNEQFF. The full variable domain, with the rest looked up from reference TRBV18 and TRBJ2-1, is NAGVMQNPRHLVRRRGQEARLRCSPMKGHSHVYWYRQLPEEGLKFMVYLQKENIIDESGMPKERFSAEFPKEGPSILRIQQVVRGDSAAYFCAMAGGGLWNEQFFGPGTRLTVL.

The rearrangement joins TRBV2 to TRBJ2-3, with 7 bases that match TRBD1. The CDR3 spans 13 residues. CDR1 and CDR2 (germline): SNHLY, FYNNEI. The V segment lost 8 bases and the J segment 1 base; nucleotides outside the gene matches: 3. The CDR3 nucleotides read TGTGCCAGCGGAACAGGGGGCACAGATACGCAGTATTTT. It yields the protein CASGTGGTDTQYF.

The chain employs TRBV9 and TRBJ2-1; D possibly corresponds to TRBD2 (6 bases). CDR1 SGDLS and CDR2 YYNGEE come from the germline V gene. Trimming shortened V by 4 bases and J by 8 bases, and 19 bases separated the two germline ends. The CDR3 extends over 15 amino acids. DNA for the CDR3: TGTGCCAGCAGCTTAGCCGGAGGGATCGTTCATGAGCAGTTCTTC. Amino acid sequence: CASSLAGGIVHEQFF.

The chain employs TRBV27 and TRBJ1-2; the match to TRBD1 covers 7 bases. Germline-derived CDR1 and CDR2 are MNHEY and SMNVEV (reference sequence). Trimming cost V 4 bases and J 2 bases; bases outside gene matches: 7. The CDR3 is 15 amino acids. The CDR3 reads CASSSLTGRNYGYTF. CDR3 in DNA: TGTGCCAGCAGTTCCTTGACAGGGAGAAACTATGGCTACACCTTC.

This chain joins TRBV4-1 and TRBJ1-3; D may be TRBD1 (5 bases). Trimming stripped 0 bases from V and 0 bases from J, with 12 bases between. The CDR3 length is 17 residues. Germline CDR1 is MGHRA and CDR2 is YSYEKL. CDR3 amino acids: CASSQDFGGSSGNTIYF. The CDR3 region has the DNA TGCGCCAGCAGCCAAGACTTCGGGGGGAGCTCTGGAAACACCATATATTTT.

The count of this clone is one. The chain uses TRBV29-1 and TRBJ1-2; D gene ambiguous. Trimming cost V 5 bases and J 0 bases, with 7 bases left between them. Germline values: CDR1 SQVTM, CDR2 ANQGSEA. The CDR3 is made up of 12 amino acids. This CDR3 is CSVKGANYGYTF. The CDR3 DNA sequence: TGCAGCGTTAAGGGAGCTAACTATGGCTACACCTTC.

The chain carries TRBV9 and TRBJ2-7; 8 nucleotides align to TRBD1. CDR1 and CDR2 from the germline V gene are SGDLS and YYNGEE. J was trimmed by 6 bases and V by 3 bases; bases with no gene match: 8. The CDR3 sequence is 14 residues long. The CDR3 spells CASSAGQAIGEQYF. DNA of the CDR3: TGTGCCAGCAGCGCGGGACAGGCAATAGGCGAGCAGTACTTC.

J is TRBJ2-6 and V is TRBV6-1; D remains ambiguous. Trimming pared 3 bases from V and 0 bases from J, leaving 12 bases between. The V gene's germline CDR1 is MNHNS and CDR2 SASEGT. This CDR3 region has 17 residues. The chain's CDR3 is CASSDRLLISGANVLTF. CDR3 nucleotide sequence: TGTGCCAGCAGTGACAGATTGTTGATCTCTGGGGCCAACGTCCTGACTTTC.

The chain has TRBV5-1 and TRBJ2-5; TRBD2 aligns across 8 bases. The J segment lost 5 bases and the V segment lost 6 bases, leaving 15 bases of the junction unmatched. The germline V gene encodes CDR1 SGHRS and CDR2 YFSETQ. This CDR3 contains 16 residues. The CDR3 spells CASTPSGRGGVETQYF. CDR3 in DNA: TGCGCCAGCACGCCCAGCGGGAGAGGGGGAGTCGAGACCCAGTACTTC.

The chain couples TRBV7-2 to TRBJ2-7; 9 bases agree with TRBD2. CDR3 size: 15 residues. The trim removed 5 bases at V and 2 bases at J, leaving 7 bases unmatched. In germline, CDR1 is SGHTA, CDR2 FQGNSA. The CDR3 region has the DNA TGTGCCAGCAGCCGACTAGCGGCAGGGGCCTACGAGCAGTACTTC. The encoded protein is CASSRLAAGAYEQYF.

V is TRBV30 and J is TRBJ1-1; D remains unclear. CDR1 is GTSNPN, CDR2 SVGIG, per germline (reference sequence). CDR3 length: 11 residues. V lost 4 bases, J lost 4 bases, and 7 bases lay in between. CDR3 nucleotide sequence: TGTGCCTGGAAACCTGGCACTGAAGCTTTCTTT. It yields the protein CAWKPGTEAFF.

This chain joins TRBV11-2 and TRBJ2-3, with 10 bases fitting TRBD2. CDR1 SGHAT and CDR2 FQNNGV come from the germline V gene. This CDR3 region has 16 residues. The ends lost 1 base at V and 6 bases at J; junction bases unmatched: 7. CDR3 residues: CASSLAGLAGVDTQYF. CDR3 nucleotide sequence: TGTGCCAGCAGCTTAGCGGGTCTAGCGGGAGTCGATACGCAGTATTTT.

The chain links TRBV5-1 to TRBJ1-3; D uncertain. Trimming left V 4 bases short and J 3 bases short, with 11 bases between. The CDR3 totals 14 residues. Looked up from germline, CDR1 is SGHRS and CDR2 is YFSETQ. CDR3 region: CASSPQDGGNTIYF. The CDR3 nucleotides are TGCGCCAGCAGCCCGCAGGACGGTGGAAACACCATATATTTT. Filled out from reference TRBV5-1 and TRBJ1-3, the complete variable domain reads KAGVTQTPRYLIKTRGQQVTLSCSPISGHRSVSWYQQTPGQGLQFLFEYFSETQRNKGNFPGRFSGRQFSNSRSEMNVSTLELGDSALYLCASSPQDGGNTIYFGEGSWLTVV.

The table lists this clone with a few counts. J is TRBJ2-7 and V is TRBV6-6; D not resolved. V was cut by 5 bases and J by 4 bases, with 18 bases left in between. Per the germline V gene, CDR1 is MNHNY and CDR2 is SVGAGI (reference sequence). CDR3 length: 15 residues. The chain's CDR3 is CASSPGRSLGYEQYF. CDR3 coding DNA: TGTGCCAGCAGTCCTGGCCGCAGCTTGGGATACGAGCAGTACTTC.

V gene TRBV7-8 combines with J gene TRBJ1-1; D not certain. The germline V gene encodes CDR1 SGHVS and CDR2 FQNEAQ. V was pared by 4 bases and J by 8 bases, with 17 bases between. The CDR3 spans 14 residues. The CDR3 nucleotides read TGTGCCAGCAGCTATACCTCCGGAGGTCTAGAAGCTTTCTTT. Its protein product is CASSYTSGGLEAFF.

The gene calls are TRBV28 and TRBJ1-1; 7 positions agree with TRBD1. This CDR3 has 13 amino acids. From germline, CDR1 is MDHEN and CDR2 SYDVKM. J gave up 10 bases and V 5 bases, and 10 bases lay outside the gene matches. CDR3 DNA: TGTGCCAGCAGTGATCCTACAGGGGCGCGAGCTTTCTTT. Translation: CASSDPTGARAFF.

This chain connects TRBV29-1 to TRBJ1-1; D perhaps matches TRBD1 (5 bases). The CDR3 contains 14 residues. The germline V gene has CDR1 SQVTM and CDR2 ANQGSEA. V was shortened by 5 bases and J by 3 bases, with 16 bases between the two germline ends. CDR3 nucleotides: TGCAGCGTTAACCGGGTTCGAGGGGACACTGAAGCTTTCTTT. It translates to CSVNRVRGDTEAFF. Drawing the rest from reference TRBV29-1 and TRBJ1-1, the complete variable domain is SAVISQKPSRDICQRGTSLTIQCQVDSQVTMMFWYRQQPGQSLTLIATANQGSEATYESGFVIDKFPISRPNLTFSTLTVSNMSPEDSSIYLCSVNRVRGDTEAFFGQGTRLTVV.

The CDR3 DNA reads TGTGCCAGCAGCCGACCATTAGCGGGGAAGGCGGGGTACAATGAGCAGTTCTTC. Translated: CASSRPLAGKAGYNEQFF. This chain connects TRBV7-2 to TRBJ2-1; 8 nucleotides match TRBD2. Germline V gene sequence: CDR1 SGHTA, CDR2 FQGNSA. V trimming: 5 bases; J trimming: 4 bases; junction bases outside the gene matches: 16. The CDR3 has 18 residues.